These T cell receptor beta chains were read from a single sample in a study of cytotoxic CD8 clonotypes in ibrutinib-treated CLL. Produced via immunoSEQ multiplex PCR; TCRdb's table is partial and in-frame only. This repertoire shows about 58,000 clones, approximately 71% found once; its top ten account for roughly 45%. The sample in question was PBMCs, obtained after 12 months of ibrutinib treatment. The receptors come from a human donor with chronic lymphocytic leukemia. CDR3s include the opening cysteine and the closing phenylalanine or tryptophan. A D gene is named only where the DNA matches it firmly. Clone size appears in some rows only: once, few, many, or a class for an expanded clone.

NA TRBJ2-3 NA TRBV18 CASSPDMDTQYF TGTGCCAGCTCGCCTGACATGGATACGCAGTATTTT
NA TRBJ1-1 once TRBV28 CASKGPGEDMNTEAFF TGTGCCAGCAAAGGCCCCGGCGAGGACATGAACACTGAAGCTTTCTTT
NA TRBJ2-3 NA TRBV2 CASCGGGGSTDTQYF TGTGCCAGCTGTGGGGGCGGAGGTAGCACAGATACGCAGTATTTT
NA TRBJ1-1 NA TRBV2 CASTLKRGAEAFF TGTGCCAGCACTCTGAAGAGGGGGGCTGAAGCTTTCTTT
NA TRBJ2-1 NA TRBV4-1 CASSQVAPFINEQFF TGCGCCAGCAGCCAAGTAGCGCCCTTCATCAATGAGCAGTTCTTC
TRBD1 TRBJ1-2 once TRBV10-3 CAISESGTGPTMGGYTF TGTGCCATCAGTGAGTCGGGGACAGGACCAACAATGGGAGGCTACACCTTC
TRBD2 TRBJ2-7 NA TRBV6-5 CASSYSAGGTSYEQYF TGTGCCAGCAGTTACTCGGCGGGAGGGACCTCCTACGAGCAGTACTTC
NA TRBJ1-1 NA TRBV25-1 CASREGRAEAFF TGTGCCAGCAGGGAAGGGAGGGCTGAAGCTTTCTTT
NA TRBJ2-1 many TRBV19 CASSNYNEQFF TGTGCCAGTAGTAATTACAATGAGCAGTTCTTC
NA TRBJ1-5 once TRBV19 CASSIGGGLSNQPQHF TGTGCCAGTAGTATAGGCGGGGGGTTAAGCAATCAGCCCCAGCATTTT
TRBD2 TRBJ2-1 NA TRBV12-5 CASGPAGTSGVGEQFF TGTGCTAGTGGTCCAGCAGGGACTAGCGGAGTTGGTGAGCAGTTCTTC
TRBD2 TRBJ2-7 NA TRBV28 CASSSTREAPYEQYF TGTGCCAGCAGTTCAACGCGGGAGGCCCCCTACGAGCAGTACTTC
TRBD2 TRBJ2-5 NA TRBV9 CASSISGGQETQYF TGTGCCAGCAGCATTAGCGGGGGCCAAGAGACCCAGTACTTC
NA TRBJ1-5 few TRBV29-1 CSVGSGNQPQHF TGCAGCGTTGGGAGCGGCAATCAGCCCCAGCATTTT
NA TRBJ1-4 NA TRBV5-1 CASSPRGTPDEKLFF TGCGCCAGCAGCCCCCGGGGAACCCCGGATGAAAAACTGTTTTTT
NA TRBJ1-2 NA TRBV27 CASGRPSTLYGYTF TGTGCCAGCGGCAGGCCCTCTACCCTCTATGGCTACACCTTC
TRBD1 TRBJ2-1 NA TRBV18 CASSPTGPEQFF TGTGCCAGCTCACCGACAGGGCCTGAGCAGTTCTTC
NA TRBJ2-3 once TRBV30 CAWSVLGEALDTQYF TGTGCCTGGAGTGTCCTTGGCGAGGCCCTTGATACGCAGTATTTT
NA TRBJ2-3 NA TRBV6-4 CASSEQGLSDTQYF TGTGCCAGCAGTGAACAGGGCCTCAGTGATACGCAGTATTTT
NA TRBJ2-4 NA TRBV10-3 CAISPGAPSGIQYF TGTGCCATCAGCCCAGGAGCTCCTTCGGGCATTCAGTACTTC
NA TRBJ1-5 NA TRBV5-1 CASSLAGGHQPQHF TGCGCCAGCAGCTTGGCCGGGGGGCATCAGCCCCAGCATTTT
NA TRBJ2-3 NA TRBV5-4 CASSPRGNTQYF TGTGCCAGCAGCCCTCGGGGGAATACGCAGTATTTT
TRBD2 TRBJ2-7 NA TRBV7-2 CASSLELAGAYEQYF TGTGCCAGCAGCTTAGAACTAGCGGGAGCCTACGAGCAGTACTTC
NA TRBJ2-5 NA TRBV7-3 CASSLGTQETQYF TGTGCCAGCAGCTTAGGGACCCAAGAGACCCAGTACTTC
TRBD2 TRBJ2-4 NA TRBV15 CATSDGTTTNIQYF TGTGCCACCAGTGATGGGACTACCACGAACATTCAGTACTTC
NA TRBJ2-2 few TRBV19 CASSIRGLAGPPNTGELFF TGTGCCAGTAGTATAAGGGGATTGGCGGGGCCGCCGAACACCGGGGAGCTGTTTTTT
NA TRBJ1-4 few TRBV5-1 CASRLTENNEKLFF TGCGCCAGCCGCCTAACAGAGAATAATGAAAAACTGTTTTTT
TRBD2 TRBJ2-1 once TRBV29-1 CSVGLAGDGKNEQFF TGCAGCGTGGGACTAGCGGGAGATGGTAAAAATGAGCAGTTCTTC
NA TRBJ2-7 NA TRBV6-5 CASRGRMSYEQYF TGTGCCAGCAGGGGGCGGATGTCCTACGAGCAGTACTTC
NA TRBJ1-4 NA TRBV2 CASSDGGSTNEKLFF TGTGCCAGCAGTGACGGGGGCTCAACGAATGAAAAACTGTTTTTT
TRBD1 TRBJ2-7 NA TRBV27 CASSRQGTTYEQYF TGTGCCAGCAGCCGACAGGGGACAACGTACGAGCAGTACTTC
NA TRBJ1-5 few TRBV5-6 CASSLRGNNQPQHF TGTGCCAGCAGCTTAAGGGGGAACAATCAGCCCCAGCATTTT
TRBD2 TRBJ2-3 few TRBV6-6 CASSPTAGGGTDTQYF TGTGCCAGCAGTCCTACAGCGGGAGGCGGCACAGATACGCAGTATTTT
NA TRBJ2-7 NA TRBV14 CARSVETAPNLSYEQYF TGTGCCAGAAGTGTGGAGACAGCTCCTAACCTTTCCTACGAGCAGTACTTC
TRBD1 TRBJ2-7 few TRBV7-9 CASSGPGQGHSYEQYF TGTGCCAGCAGCGGACCGGGACAGGGACACTCCTACGAGCAGTACTTC
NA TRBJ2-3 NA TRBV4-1 CASSQTDTQYF TGCGCCAGCAGCCAGACAGATACGCAGTATTTT
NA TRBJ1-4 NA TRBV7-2 CASSPRGGLEKLFF TGTGCCAGCAGCCCCCGTGGGGGGCTTGAAAAACTGTTTTTT
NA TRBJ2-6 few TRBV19 CASIVPGANVLTF TGTGCCAGTATAGTACCTGGGGCCAACGTCCTGACTTTC